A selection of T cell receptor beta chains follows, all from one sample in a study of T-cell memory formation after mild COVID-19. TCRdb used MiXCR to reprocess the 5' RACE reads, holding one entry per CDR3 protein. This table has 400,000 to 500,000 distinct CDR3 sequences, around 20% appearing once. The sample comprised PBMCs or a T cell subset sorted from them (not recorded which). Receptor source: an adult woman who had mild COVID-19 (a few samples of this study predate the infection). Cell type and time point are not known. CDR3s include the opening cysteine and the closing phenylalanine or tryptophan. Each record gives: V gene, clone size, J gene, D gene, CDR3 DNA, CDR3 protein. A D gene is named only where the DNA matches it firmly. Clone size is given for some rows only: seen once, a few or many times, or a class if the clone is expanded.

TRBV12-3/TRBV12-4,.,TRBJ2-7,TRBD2,TGTGCCAGCAGTTTCGGACTTAGCGGGTTCCCCTACGAGCAGTACTTC,CASSFGLSGFPYEQYF
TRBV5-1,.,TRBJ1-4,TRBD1,TGCGCCAGCAGCAGGACGACAGGGTTGGAGGAAAAACTGTTTTTT,CASSRTTGLEEKLFF
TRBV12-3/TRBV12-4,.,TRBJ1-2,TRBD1,TGTGCCAGCAGTCGGGACAGTCTGGATGGCTACACCTTC,CASSRDSLDGYTF
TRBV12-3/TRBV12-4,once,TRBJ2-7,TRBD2,TGTGCCAGCATGACGGGGGGGCCCATTTACGAGCAGTACTTC,CASMTGGPIYEQYF
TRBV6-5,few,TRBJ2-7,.,TGTGCCAGCAGCTTTACCGTGGGGGGCTCCTACGAGCAGTACTTC,CASSFTVGGSYEQYF
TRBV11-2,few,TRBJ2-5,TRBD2,TGTGCCAGCACGCTCCTAGCGGGGGCGGAGGAGACCCAGTACTTC,CASTLLAGAEETQYF
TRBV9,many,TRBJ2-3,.,TGTGCCAGCAGCGTGGTGTTAAGCACAGATACGCAGTATTTT,CASSVVLSTDTQYF
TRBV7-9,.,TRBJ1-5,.,TGTGCCAGCAGCCATGACTGGGGGAGCAATCAGCCCCAGCATTTT,CASSHDWGSNQPQHF
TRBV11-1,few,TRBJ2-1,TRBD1,TGTGCCAGCAGCTTATCCCCGACAGGGGTCAATGAGCAGTTCTTC,CASSLSPTGVNEQFF
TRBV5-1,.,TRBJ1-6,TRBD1,TGCGCCAGCAGCTTCGGGACAGGGGCTTCACCCCTCCACTTT,CASSFGTGASPLHF
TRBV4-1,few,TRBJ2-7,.,TGCGCCAGCAGCAGGGGCTCAGGGGACGAGCAGTACTTC,CASSRGSGDEQYF
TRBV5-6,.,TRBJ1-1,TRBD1,TGTGCCAGCAGCTACGGACAGGAATCGGTGGTGCCTTCCAACACTGAAGCTTTCTTT,CASSYGQESVVPSNTEAFF
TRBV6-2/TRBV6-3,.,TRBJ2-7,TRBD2,TGTGCCAGCAGTTATTTACTAGCGGGAGGCTCCTACGAGCAGTACTTC,CASSYLLAGGSYEQYF
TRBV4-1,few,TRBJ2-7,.,TGCGCCAGTTCGGGACCGAGCTCCTACGAGCAGTACTTC,CASSGPSSYEQYF